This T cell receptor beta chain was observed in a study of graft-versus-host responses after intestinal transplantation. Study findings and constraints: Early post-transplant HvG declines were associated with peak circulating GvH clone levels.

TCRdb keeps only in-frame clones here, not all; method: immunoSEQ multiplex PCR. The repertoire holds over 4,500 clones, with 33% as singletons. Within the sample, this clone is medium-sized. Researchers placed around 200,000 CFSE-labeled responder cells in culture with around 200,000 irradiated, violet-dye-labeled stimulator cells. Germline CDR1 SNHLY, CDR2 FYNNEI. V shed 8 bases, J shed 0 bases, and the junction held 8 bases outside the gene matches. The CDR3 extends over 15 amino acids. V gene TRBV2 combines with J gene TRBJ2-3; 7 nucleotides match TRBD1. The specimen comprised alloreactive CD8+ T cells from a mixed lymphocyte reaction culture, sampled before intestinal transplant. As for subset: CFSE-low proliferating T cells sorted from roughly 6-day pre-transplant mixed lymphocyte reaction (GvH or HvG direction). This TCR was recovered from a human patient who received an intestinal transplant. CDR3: CASARGTASTDTQYF. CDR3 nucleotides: TGTGCCAGCGCCCGAGGGACAGCTAGCACAGATACGCAGTATTTT.